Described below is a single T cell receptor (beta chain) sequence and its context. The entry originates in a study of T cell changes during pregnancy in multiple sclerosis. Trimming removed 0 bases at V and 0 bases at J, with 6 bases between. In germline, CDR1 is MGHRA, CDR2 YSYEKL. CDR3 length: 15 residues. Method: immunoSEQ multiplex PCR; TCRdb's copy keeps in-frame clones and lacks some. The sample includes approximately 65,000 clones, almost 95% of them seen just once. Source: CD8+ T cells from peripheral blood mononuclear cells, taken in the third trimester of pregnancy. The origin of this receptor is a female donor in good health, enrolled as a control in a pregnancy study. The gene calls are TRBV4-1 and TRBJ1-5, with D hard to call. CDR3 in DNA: TGCGCCAGCAGCCAAGAGGAGTATAGCAATCAGCCCCAGCATTTT. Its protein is CASSQEEYSNQPQHF.